The 13 T cell receptor beta chains below come from one sample, sequenced in a study of blood T cell repertoires in COVID-19. This table comes from immunoSEQ multiplex PCR, and its TCRdb copy is limited to in-frame clones, with some not included. The profile shows nearly 35,000 clones, more than 75% of them singletons. The sample was peripheral blood. The source is an older man with acute or convalescent COVID-19.

The genes are TRBV5-6 and TRBJ2-3, with 12 bases fitting TRBD2. This CDR3 spans 16 amino acids. Germline assignment: CDR1 SGHDT and CDR2 YYEEEE. J was trimmed by 5 bases and V by 4 bases; bases with no gene match: 8. DNA for the CDR3: TGTGCCAGCAGCCCGGGACTAGCGGGCGCCGTAGATACGCAGTATTTT. This sequence encodes CASSPGLAGAVDTQYF. Based on the CDR3 plus reference TRBV5-6 and TRBJ2-3, the full variable domain is DAGVTQSPTHLIKTRGQQVTLRCSPKSGHDTVSWYQQALGQGPQFIFQYYEEEERQRGNFPDRFSGHQFPNYSSELNVNALLLGDSALYLCASSPGLAGAVDTQYFGPGTRLTVL.

This clone is a singleton in its sample. This chain connects TRBV6-2 or TRBV6-3 to TRBJ2-2, with D uncertain. There are 15 residues in the CDR3. Trimming shortened V by 6 bases and J by 1 base, and 12 bases separated the two germline ends. The germline CDR1 and CDR2 sequences are MNHEY and SVGEGT. CDR3 sequence reads: CASSKVSGNTGELFF. CDR3 sequence (DNA): TGTGCCAGCAGCAAGGTGTCAGGGAACACCGGGGAGCTGTTTTTT.

The gene calls are TRBV3-1 (or the pseudogene TRBV3-2) and TRBJ2-5; possible D gene TRBD2, 6 bases. CDR1 LGHDT and CDR2 YNNKEL come from the germline V gene (reference sequence). V lost 3 bases to trimming and J lost 5 bases, with 7 bases between them. The CDR3 length is 12 residues. CDR3 in DNA: TGTGCCAGCAGCCAGGGGAGGGAGACCCAGTACTTC. Translation: CASSQGRETQYF.

The chain couples TRBV10-3 to TRBJ2-5; D is possibly TRBD2 (7 bases). V was shortened by 3 bases and J by 3 bases, with 14 bases between the two germline ends. Germline CDR1 and CDR2: ENHRY and SYGVKD. CDR3 length: 15 amino acids. CDR3 DNA: TGTGCCATCAGTGATGGGGGGGCTATGGAAGAGACCCAGTACTTC. Its translation: CAISDGGAMEETQYF.

The V and J genes are TRBV27 and TRBJ2-7; D gene ambiguous. Germline values: CDR1 MNHEY, CDR2 SMNVEV (reference sequence). The CDR3 has 14 residues. The V end was cut by 8 bases, the J end by 3 bases, with 17 bases between. CDR3 protein: CASYPSQSGYEQYF. The CDR3 DNA is TGTGCCAGCTACCCATCCCAGTCGGGCTACGAGCAGTACTTC.

The chain is built from TRBV4-1 and TRBJ2-5; possibly TRBD2 for D (6 bases). Trimming took off 1 base at V and 5 bases at J, with 11 bases between the two ends. CDR1 MGHRA and CDR2 YSYEKL come from the germline V gene. This CDR3 contains 14 residues. CDR3 nucleotides: TGCGCCAGCAGCCAAGCGCGGGGCGGGGAGACCCAGTACTTC. This codes for CASSQARGGETQYF.

The genes are TRBV13 and TRBJ2-1, with 12 bases that match TRBD2. Germline V gene lookup returns CDR1 PRHDT and CDR2 FYEKMQ (reference sequence). The CDR3 runs 15 residues. Germline trimming cut 3 bases from V and 7 bases from J; bases unmatched to any gene: 4. CDR3 sequence (DNA): TGTGCCAGCAGCTTTATGACTAGCGGGAGTAATGAGCAGTTCTTC. It yields the protein CASSFMTSGSNEQFF.

The CDR3 region is CASSWTSGSEEQYF. CDR3 DNA sequence: TGTGCCAGCTCCTGGACTAGCGGGAGTGAAGAGCAGTACTTC. The chain couples TRBV3-1 (or the pseudogene TRBV3-2) to TRBJ2-7; 13 bases are shared with TRBD2. The CDR3 runs 14 residues. The V segment lost 8 bases and the J segment 7 bases; nucleotides outside the gene matches: 8. The germline V gene has CDR1 LGHDT and CDR2 YNNKEL (reference sequence).

This clone was counted between two and nine times. The CDR3 DNA reads as TGTGCCAGCAGCTTACGGTCCATTAATGAAAAACTGTTTTTT. Residues: CASSLRSINEKLFF. The chain carries TRBV11-2 and TRBJ1-4; no reliable D call. The V end was cut by 2 bases, the J end by 4 bases, with 8 bases between. Per germline, CDR1 SGHAT and CDR2 FQNNGV. This CDR3 comprises 14 residues.

This clone showed up just once. The chain recombines TRBV18 with TRBJ2-2; TRBD2 might be the D (6 bases). The V gene's germline CDR1 is KGHSH and CDR2 LQKENI. The CDR3 loop spans 18 amino acids. V lost 0 bases and J 4 bases, leaving 18 bases between the germline ends. The CDR3 sequence: CASSPPRAGPGGTGELFF. In DNA, the CDR3 is TGTGCCAGCTCACCACCGAGGGCAGGCCCCGGGGGCACCGGGGAGCTGTTTTTT.

The J gene is TRBJ2-5, the V gene TRBV19, with D unresolved. CDR3 length equals 13 residues. Germline V CDR1 and CDR2: LNHDA, SQIVND (reference sequence). The V gene lost 10 bases and the J gene lost 2 bases, with 14 bases spanning the gap. The CDR3 is CATRSGPQETQYF. The CDR3 DNA is TGTGCCACGAGGTCCGGCCCTCAAGAGACCCAGTACTTC.

The J gene is TRBJ1-3, the V gene TRBV16; 8 nucleotides agree with TRBD1. In germline, CDR1 is KGHSY, CDR2 FQNENV. CDR3 length: 16 residues. V gave up 4 bases and J gave up 5 bases; unmatched junction bases: 10. The CDR3 protein is CASSRPGQGVRNTIYF. The CDR3 DNA is TGTGCCAGCAGCCGGCCAGGACAGGGTGTGAGAAACACCATATATTTT.

The V call is TRBV6-1, the J call TRBJ1-2; D is unresolved. Trimming took 2 bases from V and 7 from J, leaving 11 bases between them. CDR3 size: 13 residues. CDR1 is MNHNS and CDR2 is SASEGT in the germline V gene. In nucleotides, the CDR3 is TGTGCCAGCAGTGAACGAGGGCGTACTGGCTACACCTTC. Translation gives CASSERGRTGYTF.